A selection of T cell receptor beta chains follows, all from one sample in a study of blood T cells in healthy people across ages. TCRdb recomputed calls from the 5' RACE reads with MiXCR, one row per CDR3 protein. Here the sample spans some 1.5 million distinct CDR3 sequences, approximately 42% being singletons. Sequenced input: blood. These receptors came from a woman under 30 in good health. The CDR3 runs from the conserved cysteine through the conserved F or W. A D gene is named only where the DNA matches it firmly.

v_call: TRBV12-3/TRBV12-4; d_call: TRBD1; cdr3_aa: CASSIQGTYGYTF
v_call: TRBV27; d_call: TRBD1; cdr3_aa: CASSFPTDRVIPYNEQFF
v_call: TRBV6-6; d_call: -; cdr3_aa: CASRHRAAHTEAFF
v_call: TRBV6-1; d_call: TRBD1; cdr3_aa: CANRKQPRTGLANYGYTF
v_call: TRBV12-3/TRBV12-4; d_call: TRBD2; cdr3_aa: CASSSGTSMFTDTQYF
v_call: TRBV7-3; d_call: -; cdr3_aa: CASSNPAEGREQFF
v_call: TRBV4-3; d_call: -; cdr3_aa: CASSFSARGVAEAFF
v_call: TRBV5-1; d_call: -; cdr3_aa: CASSVEGSEPQHF
v_call: TRBV29-1; d_call: -; cdr3_aa: CSVLRQNTEAFF
v_call: TRBV4-3; d_call: -; cdr3_aa: CASSQAPTGRYGYTF
v_call: TRBV11-2; d_call: -; cdr3_aa: CASSSLVGRTTDTQYF
v_call: TRBV29-1; d_call: -; cdr3_aa: CSVEGPRRTEAFF
v_call: TRBV9; d_call: -; cdr3_aa: CASSAQGEALYEQYF
v_call: TRBV6-5; d_call: -; cdr3_aa: CASSALASSTDTQYF
v_call: TRBV5-1; d_call: TRBD1; cdr3_aa: CASSFYRGVGDYGYTF
v_call: TRBV12-3/TRBV12-4; d_call: -; cdr3_aa: CAGSVTPGYEQYF
v_call: TRBV5-6; d_call: TRBD2; cdr3_aa: CASSWASGINEQFF
v_call: TRBV12-3/TRBV12-4; d_call: TRBD2; cdr3_aa: CASSGRLAGGQPISYNEQFF
v_call: TRBV15; d_call: -; cdr3_aa: CATSRNRGGDTQYF
v_call: TRBV12-3/TRBV12-4; d_call: -; cdr3_aa: CASTLGGTGYTF
v_call: TRBV7-9; d_call: TRBD2; cdr3_aa: CASSHPVAGELYEQYF
v_call: TRBV5-8; d_call: -; cdr3_aa: CASSFSRGGALTRSYNEQFF
v_call: TRBV6-1; d_call: TRBD2; cdr3_aa: CASSPLGSGGAHAAGLFF
v_call: TRBV12-3/TRBV12-4; d_call: -; cdr3_aa: CASSLGHQETQYF
v_call: TRBV9; d_call: TRBD2; cdr3_aa: CASSSTSGIAETQYF
v_call: TRBV4-1; d_call: -; cdr3_aa: CASSQDGYSRYEQYF
v_call: TRBV4-3; d_call: TRBD2; cdr3_aa: CASSHWGLAGGFNEQYF
v_call: TRBV7-9; d_call: -; cdr3_aa: CASSPRSGSSGNTIYF
v_call: TRBV6-1; d_call: TRBD2; cdr3_aa: CASSRTSGGGELGKNIQYF
v_call: TRBV6-5; d_call: -; cdr3_aa: CASSRRDSNQPQHF
v_call: TRBV6-5; d_call: TRBD2; cdr3_aa: CASSYIRLAGGRGANVLTF
v_call: TRBV20-1; d_call: -; cdr3_aa: CSARDPFGEVQFF
v_call: TRBV3-1; d_call: -; cdr3_aa: CASSQQGSPNEQYF
v_call: TRBV20-1; d_call: TRBD1; cdr3_aa: CSTKKGGQGKGYTF
v_call: TRBV12-3/TRBV12-4; d_call: TRBD2; cdr3_aa: CVSSPVASGDEQYF
v_call: TRBV20-1; d_call: TRBD2; cdr3_aa: CSAQTSGGSGEQYF
v_call: TRBV28; d_call: -; cdr3_aa: CASSLSRISYEQYF
v_call: TRBV4-3; d_call: -; cdr3_aa: CASSQDRGFYNEQYF
v_call: TRBV20-1; d_call: -; cdr3_aa: CSARDLGGGPADTQYF
v_call: TRBV3-1; d_call: -; cdr3_aa: CASSRWTAANTGELFF
v_call: TRBV5-4; d_call: -; cdr3_aa: CASSPGHYGYTF
v_call: TRBV29-1; d_call: TRBD1; cdr3_aa: CSVEDEVQGARNIQYF
v_call: TRBV4-3; d_call: -; cdr3_aa: CASSQVISGSGANVLTF
v_call: TRBV20-1; d_call: -; cdr3_aa: CSARDSLAKSSYNEQYF
v_call: TRBV5-1; d_call: -; cdr3_aa: CASSRGEAVGEPQHF
v_call: TRBV10-3; d_call: TRBD1; cdr3_aa: CAISGTQGASGNEQFF
v_call: TRBV20-1; d_call: -; cdr3_aa: CSASLGETQYF
v_call: TRBV7-9; d_call: -; cdr3_aa: CASSFRATEQFF
v_call: TRBV7-2; d_call: -; cdr3_aa: CASSQEHAGGYGYTF
v_call: TRBV20-1; d_call: -; cdr3_aa: CSARQGFGLDYGYTF
v_call: TRBV10-3; d_call: TRBD2; cdr3_aa: CAISESIHRLAGGGNEQFF
v_call: TRBV7-3; d_call: -; cdr3_aa: CASSSRGTAGTDTQYF
v_call: TRBV28; d_call: -; cdr3_aa: CASSHTGSVRSAYNEQFF
v_call: TRBV27; d_call: -; cdr3_aa: CASSLYDHEKLFF
v_call: TRBV9; d_call: -; cdr3_aa: CASSVGTIYNEQFF
v_call: TRBV4-3; d_call: -; cdr3_aa: CASSQDRAADYYEQYF
v_call: TRBV20-1; d_call: -; cdr3_aa: CSATSGSQETQYF
v_call: TRBV28; d_call: -; cdr3_aa: CASRLSGSETQYF